Sequencing of this T cell receptor beta chain was carried out in a study of T cell repertoires in cytomegalovirus infection. About the research overall: Matching HLA type and CMV infection were both indicated by public TCR beta signatures.

To note about this clonotype: What it binds is not known.

TCRdb itself ran the reads through MiXCR, one entry per CDR3 protein. The data show about 890,000 distinct CDR3 sequences, around 30% seen once. The V gene end was trimmed by 5 bases and the J gene end by 1 base; junction bases not matched to a gene: 11. The CDR3 length is 18 residues. The germline gives CDR1 MNHEY, CDR2 SVGEGT. The sequenced sample was cultured CD8+ T cells from PBMCs, obtained from culture after CMV antigen stimulation. J is TRBJ2-3 and V is TRBV6-2 or TRBV6-3, with 11 bases identical to TRBD1. The sequence derives from a human donor in good health (CMV status not recorded). Some clones in this sample may be carry-over from other donors' samples. The CDR3 reads CASSDSLGQGARTDTQYF. Written as DNA, the CDR3 is TGTGCCAGCAGTGACAGTCTCGGACAGGGGGCCCGCACAGATACGCAGTATTTT.